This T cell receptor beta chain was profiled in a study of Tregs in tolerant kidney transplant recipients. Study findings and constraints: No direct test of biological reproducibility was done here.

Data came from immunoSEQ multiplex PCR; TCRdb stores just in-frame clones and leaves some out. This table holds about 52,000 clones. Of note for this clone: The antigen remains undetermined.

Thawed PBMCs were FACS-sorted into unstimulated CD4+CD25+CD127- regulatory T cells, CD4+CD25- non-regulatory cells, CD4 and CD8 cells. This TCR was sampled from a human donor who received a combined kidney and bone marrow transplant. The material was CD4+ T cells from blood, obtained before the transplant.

CDR3 in amino acids: CASGKEQVNTEAFF. The CDR3 DNA, read in part, is TGCGCCAGCGGAAAGGAACAGGTGAACACTGAA. V and J are TRBV5-1 and TRBJ1-1; the D gene is possibly TRBD1 (5 bases). The read terminates 3 residues ahead of where the CDR3 ends, so the germline J gene completes it. This CDR3 spans 14 amino acids. CDR1 SGHRS and CDR2 YFSETQ come from the germline V gene. Trimming shortened V by 7 bases and J by 0 bases, and 13 bases separated the two germline ends. The whole variable domain, filled in from reference TRBV5-1 and TRBJ1-1, reads KAGVTQTPRYLIKTRGQQVTLSCSPISGHRSVSWYQQTPGQGLQFLFEYFSETQRNKGNFPGRFSGRQFSNSRSEMNVSTLELGDSALYLCASGKEQVNTEAFFGQGTRLTVV.